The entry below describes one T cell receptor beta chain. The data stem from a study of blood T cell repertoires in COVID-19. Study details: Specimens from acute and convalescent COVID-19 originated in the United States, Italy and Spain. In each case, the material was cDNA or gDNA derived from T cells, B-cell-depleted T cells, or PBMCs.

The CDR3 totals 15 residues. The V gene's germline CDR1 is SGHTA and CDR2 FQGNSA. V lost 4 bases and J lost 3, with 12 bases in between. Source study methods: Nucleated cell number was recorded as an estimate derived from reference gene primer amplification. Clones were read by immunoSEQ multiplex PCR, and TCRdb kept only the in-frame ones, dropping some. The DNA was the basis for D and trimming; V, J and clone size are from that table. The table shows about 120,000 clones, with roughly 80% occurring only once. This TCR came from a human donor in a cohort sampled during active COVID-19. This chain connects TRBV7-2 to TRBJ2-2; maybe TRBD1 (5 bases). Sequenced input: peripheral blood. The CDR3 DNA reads TGTGCCAGCAGCTCCCACCCAGGGTACACCGGGGAGCTGTTTTTT. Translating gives CASSSHPGYTGELFF.